Listed here are 22 T cell receptor beta chains from one sample, sequenced in a study. TCRdb processed the 5' RACE reads anew with MiXCR; each CDR3 protein has one entry. The sample holds some 62,000 distinct CDR3 sequences, roughly 30% seen once. Sequenced input: tumor-infiltrating naive CD4+ T cells sorted from the breast tumor. Described subset: naive CD4+ T cells, CD4+CD45RA+CD25-. These receptors were taken from a female donor with breast cancer.

A single count supports this clonotype. Since the CDR3 does not end with the conserved phenylalanine or tryptophan, this likely comes from a read error. The genes are TRBV5-5 and TRBJ2-6; possible D gene TRBD1, 6 bases. From germline, CDR1 is SGHKS and CDR2 YYEKEE (reference sequence). The CDR3 has 15 amino acids. DNA of the CDR3: TGTGCCGGCAGCCCCACAGGGCCTGGGGCCAACGTCCTGACTTCC. This gives the protein CAGSPTGPGANVLTS.

The chain joins TRBV5-1 to TRBJ2-2; TRBD2 matches at 13 bases. CDR3 length equals 15 residues. Germline assignment: CDR1 SGHRS and CDR2 YFSETQ. The V segment lost 4 bases and the J segment 7 bases; nucleotides outside the gene matches: 4. In DNA, the CDR3 is TGCGCCAGCAGCGGGACTAGCGGGATAGGCGGGGAGCTGTTTTTT. Translated, it gives CASSGTSGIGGELFF. Drawing the rest from reference TRBV5-1 and TRBJ2-2, the complete variable domain is KAGVTQTPRYLIKTRGQQVTLSCSPISGHRSVSWYQQTPGQGLQFLFEYFSETQRNKGNFPGRFSGRQFSNSRSEMNVSTLELGDSALYLCASSGTSGIGGELFFGEGSRLTVL.

This clonotype was found a few times. The chain combines TRBV28 with TRBJ1-2, with TRBD1 identical over 11 bases. This CDR3 is built from 15 residues. The V segment lost 3 bases and the J segment 5 bases; nucleotides outside the gene matches: 5. Per germline, CDR1 MDHEN and CDR2 SYDVKM. The CDR3 nucleotides are TGTGCCAGCAGTTTCGGACAGGGGGCTGGGTATGGCTACACCTTC. Translating gives CASSFGQGAGYGYTF.

This clonotype has only a few counts. The chain joins TRBV30 to TRBJ2-1; D is unclear. Trimming took 4 bases from V and 5 from J, leaving 15 bases between them. The CDR3 contains 14 residues. CDR1 GTSNPN and CDR2 SVGIG come from the germline V gene (reference sequence). The CDR3 nucleotides read TGTGCCTGGAACCCCTTGATAACTGACAATGAGCAGTTCTTC. This translates into CAWNPLITDNEQFF.

This clonotype was observed a few times. This chain connects TRBV3-1 to TRBJ1-6, with D unresolved. Per the germline V gene, CDR1 is LGHDT and CDR2 is YNNKEL (reference sequence). CDR3 length: 14 amino acids. Trimming took off 8 bases at V and 7 bases at J, with 15 bases between the two ends. The CDR3 DNA reads TGTGCCAGCGGATTAGGTCTACTCAATTCACCCCTCCACTTT. Translation: CASGLGLLNSPLHF.

In this sample, this clonotype turned up a few times. The chain is built from TRBV10-2 and TRBJ2-7; no definite D call. V was cut by 1 base and J by 3 bases, with 10 bases left in between. Germline V gives CDR1 WSHSY, CDR2 SAAADI. The CDR3 spans 14 residues. DNA of the CDR3: TGCGCCAGCAGTGAGTTGGACGCCTTCTACGAGCAGTACTTC. Translated, it gives CASSELDAFYEQYF.

The V and J genes are TRBV3-1 and TRBJ1-3; tentatively, D is TRBD1 (6 bases). Deletions cut 5 bases from V and 2 bases from J, with 19 bases between. The CDR3 has 17 amino acids. CDR1 is LGHDT, CDR2 YNNKEL, per germline (reference sequence). CDR3 in DNA: TGTGCCAGCAGCTGGGGATGGACAGTCGGACCTGGAAACACCATATATTTT. It yields the protein CASSWGWTVGPGNTIYF.

This clonotype was seen only a few times. V usage is TRBV12-3 or TRBV12-4 and J usage is TRBJ1-1; no reliable D call. This CDR3 contains 13 residues. Trimming pared 1 base from V and 6 bases from J, leaving 9 bases between. CDR3 residues: CASSLVMGSEAFF. Here the CDR3 DNA reads TGTGCCAGCAGTTTAGTTATGGGGTCTGAAGCTTTCTTT.

The chain couples TRBV7-2 to TRBJ2-2, with TRBD2 matching over 13 bases. This CDR3 region has 20 residues. Germline V gene lookup returns CDR1 SGHTA and CDR2 FQGNSA. The junction had 17 bases not matched to a gene; V was cut back by 5 bases and J by 5 bases. CDR3 protein: CASSPRGGTSGTRWTGELFF. The CDR3 DNA reads TGTGCCAGCAGCCCCAGGGGGGGGACTAGCGGGACCCGATGGACCGGGGAGCTGTTTTTT.

This clonotype was counted at least ten times. CDR3 amino acids: CASTLTAGSDTQYF. The CDR3 DNA reads TGCGCCAGCACCCTGACGGCGGGGTCAGATACGCAGTATTTT. This rearrangement joins TRBV5-1 to TRBJ2-3; D is possibly TRBD2 (6 bases). Germline lookup yields CDR1 SGHRS and CDR2 YFSETQ. The CDR3 extends over 14 amino acids. Trimming removed 6 bases from V and 4 bases from J, with 15 bases in between.

The chain couples TRBV7-7 to TRBJ1-1; D is undetermined. The germline gives CDR1 SSHAT, CDR2 FNYEAQ (reference sequence). The CDR3 covers 11 residues. CDR3 nucleotides: TGTGCGGGCGGGGTGAACACTGAAGCTTTCTTT. Translating it yields CAGGVNTEAFF.

This clonotype occurred many times. The rearrangement joins TRBV28 to TRBJ2-2; no firm D call. This CDR3 has 14 amino acids. The V gene's germline CDR1 is MDHEN and CDR2 SYDVKM. Between the trimmed V and J ends, which lost 8 bases and 2 bases, there was a span of 12 bases. The CDR3 loop is CASRPGVNTGELFF. CDR3 in DNA: TGTGCCAGCCGGCCAGGAGTAAACACCGGGGAGCTGTTTTTT. Looking up the rest from reference TRBV28 and TRBJ2-2 gives the full variable domain: DVKVTQSSRYLVKRTGEKVFLECVQDMDHENMFWYRQDPGLGLRLIYFSYDVKMKEKGDIPEGYSVSREKKERFSLILESASTNQTSMYLCASRPGVNTGELFFGEGSRLTVL.

This clonotype was counted ten times or more. The V and J genes are TRBV29-1 and TRBJ1-2; 8 bases match TRBD1. The CDR3 is 14 amino acids. With V trimmed by 3 bases and J by 3 bases, 6 bases remained unmatched. The germline CDR1 and CDR2 sequences are SQVTM and ANQGSEA. CDR3 in amino acids: CSVEARGRDYGYTF. The CDR3 region has the DNA TGCAGCGTTGAGGCCAGGGGGCGAGACTATGGCTACACCTTC.

This clonotype was detected ten times or more. V and J are TRBV6-5 and TRBJ1-1, with unresolved D. Trimming left V 7 bases short and J 11 bases short, with 29 bases between. There are 16 residues in the CDR3. Germline V lookup: CDR1 MNHEY, CDR2 SVGAGI. The CDR3 DNA follows: TGTGCCAGCACCAATGCACCCGCGATTGTAGGGTCACTGGCTTTCTTT. Its protein is CASTNAPAIVGSLAFF.

In regard to this clonotype: A read error is possible here, since a much larger clone lies one base away. The chain recombines TRBV6-6 with TRBJ1-5; 7 nucleotides align to TRBD1. The CDR3 length is 17 residues. V was pared by 1 base and J by 4 bases, with 10 bases of the junction left unmatched. CDR1 is MNHNY, CDR2 SVGAGI, per germline (reference sequence). The CDR3 region is CASSYFQTDRANQPQHF. CDR3 DNA: TGTGCCAGCAGTTACTTCCAAACAGACAGGGCAAATCAGCCCCAGCATTTT.

This clonotype was counted many times. V is TRBV6-1 and J is TRBJ1-4, with D unresolved. V was shortened by 2 bases and J by 7 bases, with 8 bases between the two germline ends. Germline V gives CDR1 MNHNS, CDR2 SASEGT. The CDR3 has 13 amino acids. CDR3 in DNA: TGTGCCAGCAGTGAATGGGCGAGTGAAAAACTGTTTTTT. It codes for CASSEWASEKLFF.

This clonotype showed up just once. The chain combines TRBV19 with TRBJ2-5; TRBD1 matches 9 bases. With V trimmed by 5 bases and J by 2 bases, 3 bases remained unmatched. The CDR3 is 14 amino acids. Germline-derived CDR1 and CDR2 are LNHDA and SQIVND (reference sequence). CDR3 loop: CASSADRGQETQYF. The CDR3 nucleotides read TGTGCCAGTAGTGCTGACAGGGGGCAAGAGACCCAGTACTTC.

This chain joins TRBV4-2 and TRBJ2-3, with D maybe TRBD2 (5 bases). Trimming cost V 0 bases and J 1 base, with 14 bases left between them. The CDR3 loop spans 17 amino acids. CDR1 LGHNA and CDR2 YNFKEQ come from the germline V gene. Written as DNA, the CDR3 is TGTGCCAGCAGCCAAGAGGCGGCTCCCGGGGGCACAGATACGCAGTATTTT. It is translated as CASSQEAAPGGTDTQYF.

In its sample, this clonotype was seen a few times. This sequence joins TRBV2 and TRBJ2-4; D is undetermined. This CDR3 spans 14 amino acids. Germline V lookup: CDR1 SNHLY, CDR2 FYNNEI. Trimming shortened V by 0 bases and J by 7 bases, and 10 bases separated the two germline ends. Here the CDR3 reads CASSEAQLTNIQYF. The CDR3 bases are TGTGCCAGCAGTGAAGCGCAACTAACTAACATTCAGTACTTC.

This clonotype showed up many times. V usage is TRBV7-2 and J usage is TRBJ2-7; TRBD1 is a possible D gene (5 bases). Germline CDR1 is SGHTA and CDR2 is FQGNSA. The CDR3 is 13 residues long. V dropped 1 base and J dropped 2 bases, with 6 bases sitting between them. The CDR3 is CASSLGTPYEQYF. CDR3 DNA: TGTGCCAGCAGCTTAGGGACACCCTACGAGCAGTACTTC.

The sample holds many counts of this clonotype. This sequence joins TRBV7-2 and TRBJ1-5, with D hard to call. The CDR3 sequence is 13 residues long. Germline CDR1 reads SGHTA; CDR2 reads FQGNSA. With 2 bases removed from V and 7 bases from J, the gap between germline ends came to 9 bases. The CDR3 bases are TGTGCCAGCAGCTTACACACGGACCAGCCCCAGCATTTT. This gives the protein CASSLHTDQPQHF.

The CDR3 DNA reads TGTGCCAGCAGTTCACGGGTCCGGACAATACGTGAGCAGTACTTC. This encodes CASSSRVRTIREQYF. The chain combines TRBV28 with TRBJ2-7, with TRBD1 as a possible D gene (5 bases). V was trimmed by 4 bases and J by 7 bases, leaving 20 bases between them. The CDR3 totals 15 residues. The germline CDR1 and CDR2 sequences are MDHEN and SYDVKM.